One sample yielded the 23 T cell receptor beta chains listed below, sequenced in a study of OX40 agonist ivuxolimab in advanced cancers. Repertoires were generated with immunoSEQ multiplex PCR, while TCRdb's copy carries only in-frame clones and drops some. The table shows 65,000 to 95,000 clones, with 87% occurring only once. The material sequenced was CD4+ or CD8+ T cells sorted from blood, taken in a trial of the OX40 agonist ivuxolimab. The receptors here all came from an adult with an advanced solid tumor such as melanoma, head and neck, liver or kidney cancer.

The rearrangement links TRBV19 to TRBJ2-2; the D gene is possibly TRBD1 (6 bases). The CDR3 runs to 12 residues. CDR1 is LNHDA and CDR2 is SQIVND in the germline V gene (reference sequence). Trimming removed 8 bases from V and 8 bases from J, with 12 bases in between. CDR3 nucleotides: TGTGCCAGTGGACAGAATTCGGGGGAGCTGTTTTTT. Translation: CASGQNSGELFF.

The genes are TRBV27 and TRBJ1-2, with D hard to call. Germline CDR1 and CDR2: MNHEY and SMNVEV (reference sequence). The CDR3 contains 13 residues. V lost 0 bases and J 8 bases, leaving 10 bases between the germline ends. Here the CDR3 reads CASSLSPAGGYTF. CDR3 in DNA: TGTGCCAGCAGTTTATCGCCAGCGGGAGGCTACACCTTC.

The chain links TRBV5-1 to TRBJ2-7, with 8 nucleotides matching TRBD1. From germline, CDR1 is SGHRS and CDR2 YFSETQ. There are 15 residues in the CDR3. Trimming took 0 bases from V and 7 from J; bases not matched to a gene: 9. The CDR3 here is CASSLADQGAGEQYF. CDR3 DNA: TGCGCCAGCAGCTTGGCCGATCAGGGGGCAGGTGAGCAGTACTTC.

The J gene is TRBJ1-1, the V gene TRBV19, with TRBD1 as a possible D gene (5 bases). Germline V gene lookup returns CDR1 LNHDA and CDR2 SQIVND (reference sequence). The V and J ends lost 1 base and 4 bases respectively, with 13 bases between them. This CDR3 region has 15 residues. The chain's CDR3 is CASSIGSSRATEAFF. The CDR3 DNA follows: TGTGCCAGTAGTATAGGAAGTTCCAGGGCCACTGAAGCTTTCTTT.

The rearrangement uses TRBV15 and TRBJ1-2; TRBD1 agrees at 8 bases. V lost 6 bases to trimming and J lost 3 bases; unmatched junction nucleotides: 12. Germline V gene data show CDR1 as LNHNV and CDR2 as YYDKDF (reference sequence). The CDR3 extends over 16 amino acids. The CDR3 DNA is TGTGCCACCAGAGATCATGGAACAGGGGGATACTATGGCTACACCTTC. Encoded protein: CATRDHGTGGYYGYTF.

The chain links TRBV7-8 to TRBJ2-1; no clear D gene. V was clipped by 0 bases and J by 0 bases, with 6 bases between them. The germline CDR1 and CDR2 sequences are SGHVS and FQNEAQ. This CDR3 spans 15 amino acids. This CDR3 is CASSLAGSSYNEQFF. The CDR3 DNA sequence: TGTGCCAGCAGCTTAGCTGGAAGCTCCTACAATGAGCAGTTCTTC.

The J gene is TRBJ1-2, the V gene TRBV6-1, with 8 bases lining up with TRBD1. The CDR3 runs to 14 residues. The V gene's germline CDR1 is MNHNS and CDR2 SASEGT. J gave up 8 bases and V 3 bases, and 8 bases lay outside the gene matches. The CDR3 is CASSEGTGPMGYTF. CDR3 nucleotide sequence: TGTGCCAGCAGTGAGGGGACAGGCCCTATGGGCTACACCTTC.

The chain is built from TRBV6-5 and TRBJ1-2; TRBD1 might be the D (5 bases). Per the germline V gene, CDR1 is MNHEY and CDR2 is SVGAGI. Trimming shortened V by 0 bases and J by 8 bases, and 13 bases separated the two germline ends. The CDR3 runs 14 residues. The CDR3 DNA sequence: TGTGCCAGCAGTTACTCGATCCGGGACGTGGGCTACACCTTC. This encodes CASSYSIRDVGYTF.

This chain connects TRBV5-1 to TRBJ2-1; 9 bases are a match to TRBD1. The length of the CDR3 is 15 residues. CDR1 SGHRS and CDR2 YFSETQ come from the germline V gene. Trimming at V came to 0 bases and at J to 10 bases, leaving 8 bases not matched to a gene. CDR3 sequence: CASSLAGTGIGEQFF. Here the CDR3 DNA reads TGCGCCAGCAGCTTGGCCGGGACAGGGATCGGGGAGCAGTTCTTC.

This clone has a handful of counts. The V gene is TRBV6-5, the J gene TRBJ1-3; 8 bases are a match to TRBD1. Germline V lookup: CDR1 MNHEY, CDR2 SVGAGI. V lost 5 bases to trimming and J lost 11 bases; unmatched junction nucleotides: 5. This CDR3 has 12 amino acids. The CDR3 loop is CASSRGTGSIYF. The DNA of the CDR3 is TGTGCCAGCAGTCGCGGGACAGGTTCCATATATTTT.

V gene TRBV19 combines with J gene TRBJ2-5; possibly TRBD2 for D (5 bases). In germline, CDR1 is LNHDA, CDR2 SQIVND (reference sequence). Trimming left V 5 bases short and J 11 bases short, with 18 bases between. CDR3 length: 13 amino acids. Written as DNA, the CDR3 is TGTGCCAGTAGTCGGCCTCCCGCCGGGGAGCAGTACTTC. The encoded protein is CASSRPPAGEQYF.

The rearrangement links TRBV6-5 to TRBJ2-3, with 8 bases matching TRBD1. This CDR3 spans 15 amino acids. The germline gives CDR1 MNHEY, CDR2 SVGAGI. V gave up 6 bases and J gave up 2 bases; unmatched junction bases: 7. CDR3 nucleotides: TGTGCCAGCAGAGAGGACAGGGACTTCACAGATACGCAGTATTTT. Translated, it gives CASREDRDFTDTQYF.

The chain combines TRBV2 with TRBJ1-2; 10 bases are a match to TRBD1. The germline V gene encodes CDR1 SNHLY and CDR2 FYNNEI. The CDR3 extends over 14 amino acids. J was trimmed by 7 bases and V by 6 bases; bases with no gene match: 8. The CDR3 reads CASSRGDRGFGYTF. CDR3 coding DNA: TGTGCCAGCAGCCGGGGGGACAGGGGTTTTGGCTACACCTTC.

The CDR3 protein is CASTARSYGYTF. CDR3 DNA: TGTGCCAGCACCGCCAGGAGTTATGGCTACACCTTC. This sequence joins TRBV6-1 and TRBJ1-2; no reliable D call. V shed 7 bases and J shed 5 bases, with 11 bases lying between them. Looked up from germline, CDR1 is MNHNS and CDR2 is SASEGT. The CDR3 has 12 amino acids.

The rearrangement links TRBV30 to TRBJ2-3, with D hard to call. The V gene lost 7 bases and the J gene lost 6 bases, with 8 bases spanning the gap. Germline V gene data show CDR1 as GTSNPN and CDR2 as SVGIG (reference sequence). This CDR3 is built from 10 residues. This CDR3 is CAFRLDTQYF. CDR3 DNA sequence: TGTGCCTTCCGTTTGGATACGCAGTATTTT.

The gene calls are TRBV2 and TRBJ1-4, with D perhaps TRBD1 (5 bases). The CDR3 length is 13 residues. V lost 4 bases and J lost 5, with 8 bases in between. CDR1 and CDR2 (germline): SNHLY, FYNNEI. CDR3 loop: CASSGGTNEKLFF. DNA for the CDR3: TGTGCCAGCAGTGGCGGGACCAATGAAAAACTGTTTTTT. The whole variable domain, remainder taken from reference TRBV2 and TRBJ1-4, is EPEVTQTPSHQVTQMGQEVILRCVPISNHLYFYWYRQILGQKVEFLVSFYNNEISEKSEIFDDQFSVERPDGSNFTLKIRSTKLEDSAMYFCASSGGTNEKLFFGSGTQLSVL.

This clone was observed once. The chain employs TRBV2 and TRBJ1-1, with 7 bases identical to TRBD1. CDR3 size: 13 residues. Germline CDR1 SNHLY, CDR2 FYNNEI. J gave up 1 base and V 6 bases, and 2 bases lay outside the gene matches. The CDR3 region has the DNA TGTGCCAGCAGACGGACAGGGAACACTGAAGCTTTCTTT. Its translation is CASRRTGNTEAFF.

The rearrangement joins TRBV27 to TRBJ1-2, with 7 bases matching TRBD1. The CDR3 covers 13 residues. Germline loops: CDR1 MNHEY, CDR2 SMNVEV (reference sequence). V shed 7 bases, J shed 8 bases, and the junction held 10 bases outside the gene matches. CDR3 amino acids: CASTKGRGLGYTF. CDR3 nucleotides: TGTGCCAGCACCAAGGGAAGGGGGCTAGGCTACACCTTC.

The rearrangement links TRBV5-1 to TRBJ1-3; the match to TRBD1 covers 10 bases. CDR1 SGHRS and CDR2 YFSETQ come from the germline V gene. The V segment lost 4 bases and the J segment 3 bases; nucleotides outside the gene matches: 4. The CDR3 loop spans 15 amino acids. CDR3 residues: CASSLTGGIGNTIYF. The CDR3 bases are TGCGCCAGCAGCCTGACAGGGGGCATTGGAAACACCATATATTTT.

The rearrangement uses TRBV9 and TRBJ2-1, with unresolved D. CDR1 is SGDLS, CDR2 YYNGEE, per germline. The CDR3 contains 13 residues. V lost 4 bases and J lost 8, with 13 bases in between. CDR3 in amino acids: CASSPQVADEQFF. The CDR3 DNA reads TGTGCCAGCAGCCCTCAGGTAGCCGATGAGCAGTTCTTC.

The chain combines TRBV19 with TRBJ1-5, with a tentative D call TRBD1 (5 bases). The V and J ends lost 3 bases and 1 base respectively, with 13 bases between them. The CDR3 is 16 amino acids. The germline gives CDR1 LNHDA, CDR2 SQIVND (reference sequence). CDR3 sequence (DNA): TGTGCCAGTAGTATTTTGCAGGGTTGGAGCAATCAGCCCCAGCATTTT. As protein: CASSILQGWSNQPQHF.

The rearrangement joins TRBV7-9 to TRBJ2-3, with 9 bases identical to TRBD1. From germline, CDR1 is SEHNR and CDR2 FQNEAQ (reference sequence). The ends lost 4 bases at V and 1 base at J; junction bases unmatched: 3. The CDR3 sequence is 15 residues long. Here the CDR3 DNA reads TGTGCCAGCAGCTCTACAGGGGGCCGCACAGATACGCAGTATTTT. It specifies CASSSTGGRTDTQYF.

The rearrangement uses TRBV5-1 and TRBJ2-7; tentatively, D is TRBD1 (6 bases). Germline CDR1 and CDR2: SGHRS and YFSETQ. Trimming left V 3 bases short and J 2 bases short, with 15 bases between. This CDR3 has 15 amino acids. The CDR3 sequence is CASSSLTGATYEQYF. Written as DNA, the CDR3 is TGCGCCAGCAGCTCGTTGACAGGCGCTACCTACGAGCAGTACTTC. The full variable domain, in which reference TRBV5-1 and TRBJ2-7 provide the parts outside the CDR3, is KAGVTQTPRYLIKTRGQQVTLSCSPISGHRSVSWYQQTPGQGLQFLFEYFSETQRNKGNFPGRFSGRQFSNSRSEMNVSTLELGDSALYLCASSSLTGATYEQYFGPGTRLTVT.